This T cell receptor (beta chain) was sequenced during a study of somatic mutations in cytotoxic T cells in rheumatoid arthritis. In the study overall: Among the T-cell populations stained with V beta antibodies, some were separated by flow sorting at nearly 100% purity, including V beta1+ cells whose TCRB was sequenced.

Positive selection using magnetic beads isolated the CD4+ and CD8+ cells (purity was checked by flow cytometry). TCRdb's table, derived via immunoSEQ multiplex PCR, lists solely in-frame clones and lacks some. The table lists 15,000 to 20,000 clones, roughly 82% of them singletons. This CDR3 is built from 15 residues. Germline V lookup: CDR1 SGHAT, CDR2 FQNNGV. The V gene end was trimmed by 6 bases and the J gene end by 6 bases; junction bases not matched to a gene: 9. The rearrangement links TRBV11-2 to TRBJ2-3; 10 nucleotides line up with TRBD1. The origin of this receptor is a woman between 50 and 59 years old with rheumatoid arthritis. The sequenced sample consisted of CD8+ T cells sorted from blood. The CDR3 DNA reads TGTGCCAGCAGGCTCCCGGGACAGGGGAGGGATACGCAGTATTTT. It encodes CASRLPGQGRDTQYF.